These T cell receptor beta chains were read from a single sample in a study of blood T cell repertoires in COVID-19. The data were produced by immunoSEQ multiplex PCR, yet TCRdb's version contains in-frame clones alone and is incomplete. The table has about 46,000 clones, about four fifths seen once; the top ten hold around 7.4%. The material sequenced was peripheral blood. The source is a man aged 55 to 70 with active COVID-19. Both conserved end residues are part of each CDR3. Each record gives: J gene, V gene, D gene, clone size, CDR3 DNA, CDR3 protein. A D gene is named only where the DNA matches it firmly. A clone size is listed for some rows: how often the clone was seen (once, few, many), or a class if it is expanded.

TRBJ1-1 | TRBV6-5 | TRBD1 | . | TGTGCCAGCGTAAAGACAGGGGGGAACACTGAAGCTTTCTTT | CASVKTGGNTEAFF
TRBJ2-7 | TRBV7-9 | TRBD1 | . | TGTGCCAGCAGCTTAGGAGGGACAGGGGGCGGATACGAGCAGTACTTC | CASSLGGTGGGYEQYF
TRBJ2-5 | TRBV4-1 | TRBD1 | . | TGCGCCAGCAGCCAGGGGACAGCCCCAGGGGAGACCCAGTACTTC | CASSQGTAPGETQYF
TRBJ2-5 | TRBV28 | . | few | TGTGCCAGCAGTTCCCGACAGGAGGAGGAGGAGACCCAGTACTTC | CASSSRQEEEETQYF
TRBJ2-3 | TRBV28 | TRBD2 | . | TGTGCCAGCAGTTTGTATTCGGGGACTAGCGGGTTTAACACAGATACGCAGTATTTT | CASSLYSGTSGFNTDTQYF
TRBJ2-7 | TRBV10-3 | TRBD2 | few | TGTGCCACTCACCCCGGGACTAGCGGGACCTACGAGCAGTACTTC | CATHPGTSGTYEQYF
TRBJ1-2 | TRBV14 | . | once | TGTGCCAGCAGCCAAGGCACAGAATTCTATGGCTACACCTTC | CASSQGTEFYGYTF
TRBJ2-4 | TRBV19 | TRBD1 | . | TGTGCCAGTAGTACGTTACAGGGGTGGAACATTCAGTACTTC | CASSTLQGWNIQYF
TRBJ2-3 | TRBV7-7 | TRBD1 | . | TGTGCCAGCAGCTTGGGGACAGGGGTTCCAGATACGCAGTATTTT | CASSLGTGVPDTQYF
TRBJ2-6 | TRBV7-6 | TRBD1 | . | TGTGCCAGCAGCTTAGCCAAGACAGGGACCCTTCCCTCTGGGGCCAACGTCCTGACTTTC | CASSLAKTGTLPSGANVLTF
TRBJ2-7 | TRBV29-1 | . | . | TGCAGCGTTGTGGGGGGCTCCTACGAGCAGTACTTC | CSVVGGSYEQYF
TRBJ2-7 | TRBV5-3 | TRBD1 | . | TGTGCCAGAAGCTTGGACAGGGGCACCTACGAGCAGTACTTC | CARSLDRGTYEQYF
TRBJ1-5 | TRBV7-8 | TRBD1 | . | TGTGCCAGTGCGGAGACAGGGGGCTTCTATAGCAATCAGCCCCAGCATTTT | CASAETGGFYSNQPQHF
TRBJ2-7 | TRBV7-9 | TRBD2 | . | TGTGCCAGCAGCGACTCGACTAGCGGAGCTCTCTACGAGCAGTACTTC | CASSDSTSGALYEQYF
TRBJ2-2 | TRBV11-2 | TRBD2 | . | TGTGCCAGCAGCTTCGGAGGAGCGGGGCACACCGGGGAGCTGTTTTTT | CASSFGGAGHTGELFF
TRBJ1-1 | TRBV5-8 | . | . | TGTGCCAGCAGCTTTGGGCCAGGGGCCTCTGAAGCTTTCTTT | CASSFGPGASEAFF
TRBJ2-2 | TRBV5-4 | . | . | TGTGCCAGCAGCCTGGGGGACTCAACCGGGGGCGGGGAGCTGTTTTTT | CASSLGDSTGGGELFF
TRBJ2-1 | TRBV5-1 | . | . | TGCGCCAGCAGCTTGGCGCGGGAAAGGTCCTACAATGAGCAGTTCTTC | CASSLARERSYNEQFF
TRBJ1-4 | TRBV5-5 | TRBD1 | . | TGTGCCAGCAGCTTGGTTCAGGGGGATGAAAAACTGTTTTTT | CASSLVQGDEKLFF
TRBJ1-1 | TRBV4-1 | . | . | TGCGCCAGCAGCAAAAATCCCTTAACTGAAGCTTTCTTT | CASSKNPLTEAFF
TRBJ1-1 | TRBV3-1/TRBV3-2 | . | few | TGTGCCAGCAGCCAAGGCCCGGGAGCTTTCTTT | CASSQGPGAFF
TRBJ2-7 | TRBV6-5 | . | few | TGTGCCAGCAGGGCCCCGGGAATCCTCCAGTACTTC | CASRAPGILQYF
TRBJ2-7 | TRBV24-1 | TRBD1 | once | TGTGCCATCGGAGGACAGGGGGCGAACTACGAGCAGTACTTC | CAIGGQGANYEQYF
TRBJ2-1 | TRBV7-2 | . | . | TGTGCCAGCAGAACAGTTACCTACAATGAGCAGTTCTTC | CASRTVTYNEQFF
TRBJ1-4 | TRBV23-1 | . | . | TGCGCCAGCAGCCTGAGGACAGAGCCTAATGAAAAACTGTTTTTT | CASSLRTEPNEKLFF
TRBJ1-2 | TRBV7-8 | TRBD1 | . | TGTGCCAGCAGCTTAGGCGGGCAGGGGGTCTATGGCTACACCTTC | CASSLGGQGVYGYTF
TRBJ2-7 | TRBV20-1 | TRBD2 | few | TGCAGTGCTAGTGGTGTAGGTCCCACGACTAGCGCCACGTACGAGCAGTACTTC | CSASGVGPTTSATYEQYF
TRBJ1-1 | TRBV28 | . | . | TGTGCCAGCAGTTCGGGGAGCATGAACACTGAAGCTTTCTTT | CASSSGSMNTEAFF
TRBJ2-3 | TRBV7-2 | TRBD2 | . | TGTGCCAGCACCCTTATAGCGGGGGGGCCCGGAGATACGCAGTATTTT | CASTLIAGGPGDTQYF
TRBJ1-1 | TRBV9 | TRBD1 | . | TGTGCCAGCAGCGACAGTACGGGACAGGGAACTGAAGCTTTCTTT | CASSDSTGQGTEAFF
TRBJ2-3 | TRBV14 | . | . | TGTGCCAGCAGCCTGACACTTCTAAGCACAGATACGCAGTATTTT | CASSLTLLSTDTQYF
TRBJ2-2 | TRBV27 | . | . | TGTGCCAGCAGTTTAGCAGGCGGGGAGCTGTTTTTT | CASSLAGGELFF
TRBJ1-1 | TRBV6-2/TRBV6-3 | TRBD1 | . | TGTGCCAGCAGTTACTTAGGGGGCAACACTGAAGCTTTCTTT | CASSYLGGNTEAFF
TRBJ2-1 | TRBV4-1 | TRBD2 | . | TGCGCCAGCAGCGCCCTACTAGCGGGAGGCACCTACAATGAGCAGTTCTTC | CASSALLAGGTYNEQFF
TRBJ2-2 | TRBV6-5 | . | once | TGTGCCAGCTCCGCCAGGGTCGCCGGGGAGCTGTTTTTT | CASSARVAGELFF
TRBJ2-1 | TRBV28 | . | once | TGTGCCAGCGGACTTACGTCCTACAATGAGCAGTTCTTC | CASGLTSYNEQFF
TRBJ2-2 | TRBV27 | TRBD1 | few | TGTGCCAGCAGGATTACAGGGGGCACCGGGGAGCTGTTTTTT | CASRITGGTGELFF
TRBJ1-1 | TRBV5-5 | . | . | TGTGCCAGCAGCTTGATGGGGCAGGTGAACACTGAAGCTTTCTTT | CASSLMGQVNTEAFF
TRBJ2-1 | TRBV28 | TRBD2 | . | TGTGCCAGCAGCCTACTTTTAGCGGGAGGGTCGGGCAATGAGCAGTTCTTC | CASSLLLAGGSGNEQFF
TRBJ1-1 | TRBV28 | TRBD1 | . | TGTGCCAGCATCCGACAGGGGATGAACACTGAAGCTTTCTTT | CASIRQGMNTEAFF
TRBJ2-1 | TRBV27 | . | . | TGTGCCAGCAGTTTCAGAAATGAGCAGTTCTTC | CASSFRNEQFF
TRBJ2-3 | TRBV7-9 | TRBD2 | . | TGTGCCAGCAGCTCGAGACTAGCGGGGAGTAGCACAGATACGCAGTATTTT | CASSSRLAGSSTDTQYF
TRBJ1-6 | TRBV19 | . | . | TGTGCCAGTAGGAAAGAAACTGGTAGTGGTTCACCCCTCCACTTT | CASRKETGSGSPLHF
TRBJ2-5 | TRBV18 | . | . | TGTGCCAGCTCATCTCACCCGGCAGGGCAAGAGACCCAGTACTTC | CASSSHPAGQETQYF
TRBJ2-3 | TRBV4-2 | TRBD2 | . | TGTGCCAGCAGCTATTGGACTAGCGGGGATCGTCGGGAGTATTTT | CASSYWTSGDRREYF
TRBJ1-1 | TRBV6-5 | . | . | TGTGCCAGCAGTTACGATCCAGGGAGGAGCACTGAAGCTTTCTTT | CASSYDPGRSTEAFF
TRBJ2-3 | TRBV5-5 | TRBD1 | once | TGTGCCAGCAGCTTGAAGGACAGGGGGACAGATACGCAGTATTTT | CASSLKDRGTDTQYF
TRBJ1-5 | TRBV6-5 | . | . | TGTGCCAGCAGTTACTCGTACAGGCAGAATCAGCCCCAGCATTTT | CASSYSYRQNQPQHF
TRBJ2-5 | TRBV24-1 | . | . | TGTGCCACCAGTGATAGGAGGTCTCAAGAGACCCAGTACTTC | CATSDRRSQETQYF
TRBJ2-1 | TRBV28 | . | . | TGTGCCAGCAGCCTAAACGCGCAGTTCTTC | CASSLNAQFF
TRBJ1-5 | TRBV7-9 | TRBD1 | . | TGTGCCAGCAGCGTGGACAGGGGAGAGGGTCAGCCCCAGCATTTT | CASSVDRGEGQPQHF
TRBJ2-5 | TRBV27 | TRBD2 | . | TGTGCCAGCAGTTTAGGGACTAGCGGGAAAGAGACCCAGTACTTC | CASSLGTSGKETQYF
TRBJ2-3 | TRBV6-5 | TRBD2 | . | TGTGCCAGCAGTTATGTGGCGGGAGGAGGCACAGATACGCAGTATTTT | CASSYVAGGGTDTQYF
TRBJ1-2 | TRBV5-8 | TRBD1 | medium-sized | TGTGCCAGCAGCTTGACAGGGGATTCTCAATATGGCTACACCTTC | CASSLTGDSQYGYTF
TRBJ2-5 | TRBV4-2 | TRBD2 | . | TGTGCCAGCAGCCCCCAATGGCGGGGGGACCAAGAGACCCAGTACTTC | CASSPQWRGDQETQYF